One and the same sample provided the 6 T cell receptor beta chains below, sequenced in a study of tumor and adjacent non-tumor tissue in lung cancer. The template was RNA from unsorted bulk tissue. This non-tumor lung sample came from over 3 cm beyond the tumor edge. A modified ARM-PCR protocol with three rounds of nested PCR amplified TCRbeta. TCRdb re-derived calls from the multiplex PCR reads in MiXCR, one entry per CDR3 protein. Among about 77,000 distinct CDR3 sequences, just over 75% were seen once, and the ten largest hold less than 50%. The material sequenced was distant non-tumor lung tissue. The receptors stem from a man in his sixties or seventies with non-small cell lung cancer.

The sample holds one count of this clonotype. An end of the junction differs from the germline gene, which may be a read error. This chain uses TRBV5-6 with TRBJ2-7; TRBD1 matches 7 bases. Germline V gene sequence: CDR1 SGHDT, CDR2 YYEEEE. The CDR3 runs 14 residues. The CDR3 is CAGTWGQSSYEEYF. The CDR3 DNA reads TGTGCCGGCACCTGGGGACAGAGCTCCTACGAGGAGTACTTC.

As for this clonotype: At one boundary the junction diverges from the germline segment, which might be a read error. The chain carries TRBV20-1 and TRBJ2-3; perhaps TRBD2 as D (5 bases). Germline V gene sequence: CDR1 DFQATT, CDR2 SNEGSKA (reference sequence). The CDR3 length is 15 residues. CDR3 amino acids: CNARTWRLSIDTQYF. DNA for the CDR3: TGCAATGCTAGAACATGGCGACTAAGCATAGATACGCAGTATTTT.

Worth noting for this clonotype: As the CDR3 is not closed by the conserved phenylalanine or tryptophan, this likely results from a read error. The limits of the CDR3 on the DNA are not certain, so only TCRdb's listed CDR3 is given. This sequence joins TRBV30 and TRBJ1-1. The CDR3 extends over 11 residues, inclusive of both ends. Germline V gene lookup returns CDR1 GTSNPN and CDR2 SVGIG (reference sequence). The CDR3 loop reads CAWSAQTETFI.

This clonotype was counted at least ten times. The CDR3 loop reads CASSPWANVLTF. The CDR3 DNA reads as TGTGCCAGCTCGCCCTGGGCCAACGTCCTGACTTTC. The chain uses TRBV28 and TRBJ2-6; D is unresolved. Trimming took off 8 bases at V and 5 bases at J, with 7 bases between the two ends. The CDR3 covers 12 residues. The germline V gene encodes CDR1 MDHEN and CDR2 SYDVKM.

About this clonotype: Sequence at one end of the junction differs from germline and may be a read error. The chain recombines TRBV11-2 with TRBJ2-7, with D tentatively TRBD1 or TRBD2 (5 bases each). CDR1 is SGHAT and CDR2 is FQNNGV in the germline V gene. CDR3 length: 15 amino acids. As DNA, the CDR3 is TGTGCCAACAGCTTAGACCAGAGGGGCAGGTACGAGCAGTACTTT. It encodes CANSLDQRGRYEQYF.

A word on this clonotype: A much larger clonotype is one base distant, so this may be a read error. The rearrangement links TRBV4-1 to TRBJ1-2; TRBD1 matches at 9 bases. This CDR3 is 16 amino acids long. The V gene's germline CDR1 is MGHRA and CDR2 YSYEKL. DNA for the CDR3: TGCGCCAGCAGGCAAGAAAACAGGGGGCGCAACTATGGCTACACCTTC. Translated, it gives CASRQENRGRNYGYTF.